This T cell receptor beta chain was sequenced in a study of beta chain features in type 1 diabetes. About the research overall: Over all samples combined, some 110 million sorted cells were examined.

Based on CD45RO/CCR7/CD25/CD127/CD95/CD27, CD4+ regulatory, stem cell-like memory, naive and central memory cells were sorted. Reverse transcription of all isolated RNA meant that expressed TCRB transcripts were sequenced. The repertoire was sequenced with immunoSEQ multiplex PCR; TCRdb's copy has only in-frame clones and lacks some. Found here are fewer than 650,000 clones, less than 20% of them singletons; the top ten hold approximately 0.087%. For this clone: What it binds is not known.

Points from the study as a whole: A closer apparent resemblance between naive, central memory and Treg TCRB repertoires was seen in patients than in healthy donors. Type 1 diabetes patients had TCRB CDR3s that were shorter (moderately but significantly so) in all four CD4+ subsets.

Germline V gene lookup returns CDR1 SGHNT and CDR2 YYREEE (reference sequence). V was trimmed by 3 bases and J by 3 bases, leaving 10 bases between them. The CDR3 has 14 residues. The sequence was obtained from a man aged 18-30 years in good health. Sequencing used naive CD4+ T cells from blood. V is TRBV5-4 and J is TRBJ2-1; D remains unclear. The CDR3 loop reads CASSSWTGYNEQFF. For the CDR3, the DNA is TGTGCCAGCAGCTCCTGGACGGGCTACAATGAGCAGTTCTTC.